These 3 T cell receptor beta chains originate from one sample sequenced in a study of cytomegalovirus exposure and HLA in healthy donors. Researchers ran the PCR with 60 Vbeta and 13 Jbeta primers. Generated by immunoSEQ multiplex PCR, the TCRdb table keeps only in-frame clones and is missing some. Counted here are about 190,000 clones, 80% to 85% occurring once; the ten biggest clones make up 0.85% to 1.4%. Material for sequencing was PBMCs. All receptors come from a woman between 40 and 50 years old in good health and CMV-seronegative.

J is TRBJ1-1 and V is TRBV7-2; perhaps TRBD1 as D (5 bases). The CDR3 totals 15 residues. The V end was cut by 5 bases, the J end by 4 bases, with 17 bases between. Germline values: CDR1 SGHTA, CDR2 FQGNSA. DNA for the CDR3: TGTGCCAGCAGCACAAATCCACAGGCTACCACTGAAGCTTTCTTT. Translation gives CASSTNPQATTEAFF.

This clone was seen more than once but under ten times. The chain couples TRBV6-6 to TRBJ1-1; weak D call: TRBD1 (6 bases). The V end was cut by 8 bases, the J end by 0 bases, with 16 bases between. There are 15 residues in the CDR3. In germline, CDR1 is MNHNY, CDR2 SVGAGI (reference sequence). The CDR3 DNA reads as TGTGCCAGCCAAATATACACAGGGCTGAACACTGAAGCTTTCTTT. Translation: CASQIYTGLNTEAFF.

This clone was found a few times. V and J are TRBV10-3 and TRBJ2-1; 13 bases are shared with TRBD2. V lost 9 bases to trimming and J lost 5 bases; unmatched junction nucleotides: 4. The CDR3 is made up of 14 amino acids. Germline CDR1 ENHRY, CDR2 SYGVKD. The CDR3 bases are TGTGCCATTCGACTAGCGGGAGGCAACAATGAGCAGTTCTTC. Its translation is CAIRLAGGNNEQFF.